The 14 T cell receptor beta chains in this list originate from one sample, sequenced in a study of blood T cell repertoires in COVID-19. The repertoire was sequenced with immunoSEQ multiplex PCR; TCRdb's copy has only in-frame clones and lacks some. The top ten hold about 6.2% of the sample, which has about 120,000 clones, over 75% seen once. Sequenced: peripheral blood. The receptors derive from a man older than 75 with active or convalescent COVID-19.

V and J are TRBV19 and TRBJ2-7, with a tentative D call TRBD1 (5 bases). Germline V gene sequence: CDR1 LNHDA, CDR2 SQIVND (reference sequence). V lost 2 bases to trimming and J lost 4 bases, with 12 bases between them. The CDR3 has 14 amino acids. This chain's CDR3 is CASSIHQGGYEQYF. CDR3 nucleotide sequence: TGTGCCAGTAGTATACACCAGGGTGGATACGAGCAGTACTTC.

The chain couples TRBV18 to TRBJ2-3; 7 bases are a match to TRBD1. Per the germline V gene, CDR1 is KGHSH and CDR2 is LQKENI. Trimming took 6 bases from V and 3 from J; bases not matched to a gene: 12. CDR3 length: 16 residues. The CDR3 coding sequence is TGTGCCAGCTCCAAAGATTACAGGGGATGGACAGATACGCAGTATTTT. It is translated as CASSKDYRGWTDTQYF.

The CDR3 is CASSDWGRGPSQDQPQHF. The CDR3 nucleotides read TGTGCCAGCAGTGACTGGGGCAGGGGCCCCTCTCAGGATCAGCCCCAGCATTTT. J is TRBJ1-5 and V is TRBV6-1, with a possible D match to TRBD1 (6 bases). CDR3 size: 18 residues. Trimming removed 3 bases at V and 5 bases at J, with 23 bases between. Germline V gene lookup returns CDR1 MNHNS and CDR2 SASEGT.

J is TRBJ1-4 and V is TRBV2; 7 nucleotides match TRBD1. CDR1 is SNHLY and CDR2 is FYNNEI in the germline V gene. The ends lost 6 bases at V and 5 bases at J; junction bases unmatched: 6. The CDR3 extends over 14 amino acids. The CDR3 loop reads CASRVDRANEKLFF. The CDR3 bases are TGTGCCAGCAGAGTTGACAGGGCGAATGAAAAACTGTTTTTT.

This chain uses TRBV10-3 with TRBJ1-2, with a tentative D call TRBD1 (5 bases). CDR1 is ENHRY and CDR2 is SYGVKD in the germline V gene. The V end lost 3 bases, the J end lost 4 bases, and 6 bases lay between the germline ends. The CDR3 is made up of 12 amino acids. The CDR3 bases are TGTGCCATCAGTGAAGGGGCCTATGGCTACACCTTC. Its translation is CAISEGAYGYTF.

The rearrangement joins TRBV30 to TRBJ1-1, with 8 bases matching TRBD1. Germline loops: CDR1 GTSNPN, CDR2 SVGIG (reference sequence). J lost 8 bases, V lost 3 bases, and 8 bases had no gene match. The CDR3 is 13 residues long. The CDR3 loop is CAWSRGRTGEAFF. Written as DNA, the CDR3 is TGTGCCTGGAGCAGAGGTAGGACAGGGGAAGCTTTCTTT.

This chain connects TRBV7-3 to TRBJ2-1, with 16 bases fitting TRBD2. With 1 base clipped from V and 6 bases from J, the junction kept 6 bases outside the gene matches. The CDR3 loop spans 18 amino acids. Germline lookup yields CDR1 SGHTA and CDR2 FQGTGA. In nucleotides, the CDR3 is TGTGCCAGCAGCTTAATGGTGGGACTAGCGGGAGGGCGCAATGAGCAGTTCTTC. It codes for CASSLMVGLAGGRNEQFF.

J is TRBJ1-1 and V is TRBV19, with 8 bases matching TRBD1. Germline assignment: CDR1 LNHDA and CDR2 SQIVND (reference sequence). The CDR3 sequence is 15 residues long. Losses at the gene ends were 3 bases for V and 2 bases for J; bases not matched to a gene: 5. CDR3 nucleotide sequence: TGTGCCAGTAGTATTTCAGGGGGCGTTAACACTGAAGCTTTCTTT. Translating gives CASSISGGVNTEAFF.

The genes are TRBV7-2 and TRBJ2-1; 7 bases agree with TRBD2. CDR1 and CDR2 from the germline V gene are SGHTA and FQGNSA. Germline trimming cut 5 bases from V and 5 bases from J; bases unmatched to any gene: 9. The CDR3 runs to 15 residues. The CDR3 DNA sequence: TGTGCCAGCAGCAAAAGCGGGATTAGGGACAATGAGCAGTTCTTC. This encodes CASSKSGIRDNEQFF.

The genes are TRBV5-4 and TRBJ2-3; 10 bases are a match to TRBD1. This CDR3 region has 15 residues. The V and J ends lost 1 base and 5 bases, in that order; junction bases with no gene match: 4. Germline V gives CDR1 SGHNT, CDR2 YYREEE (reference sequence). The CDR3 reads CASSLPGTGVDTQYF. The CDR3 DNA reads TGTGCCAGCAGCTTGCCCGGGACAGGGGTAGATACGCAGTATTTT.

V gene TRBV9 combines with J gene TRBJ2-1; 9 bases are a match to TRBD2. In germline, CDR1 is SGDLS, CDR2 YYNGEE. CDR3 length: 14 residues. Trimming took 0 bases from V and 8 from J; bases not matched to a gene: 3. CDR3 region: CASSVGTSVYEQFF. Here the CDR3 DNA reads TGTGCCAGCAGCGTAGGGACTAGCGTCTATGAGCAGTTCTTC.

Regarding this clone: The sample holds other DNA sequences that translate to the same CDR3. The V call is TRBV5-4, the J call TRBJ2-4; D is ambiguous. Germline V gives CDR1 SGHNT, CDR2 YYREEE (reference sequence). The CDR3 spans 15 residues. Trimming removed 0 bases from V and 0 bases from J, with 7 bases in between. CDR3 sequence (DNA): TGTGCCAGCAGCTTGGGGCAGATAGCCAAAAACATTCAGTACTTC. This gives the protein CASSLGQIAKNIQYF.

Judged by abundance, this clone is medium-sized. This sequence joins TRBV7-8 and TRBJ2-7; 11 bases match TRBD2. This CDR3 contains 15 residues. Per germline, CDR1 SGHVS and CDR2 FQNEAQ. V trimming: 5 bases; J trimming: 7 bases; junction bases outside the gene matches: 10. The CDR3 DNA sequence: TGTGCCAGCAGCCCCTTAGCGGGAGGGCCGAGAGAGCAGTACTTC. This codes for CASSPLAGGPREQYF.

This clone has a handful of counts. V gene TRBV4-2 combines with J gene TRBJ2-7; TRBD1 matches at 9 bases. The CDR3 runs 15 residues. Trimming removed 4 bases from V and 4 bases from J; junction bases left unmatched: 8. Looked up from germline, CDR1 is LGHNA and CDR2 is YNFKEQ. The CDR3 DNA reads TGTGCCAGCAGCCTGGGGGCAGGACAGGGGTACGAGCAGTACTTC. It translates to CASSLGAGQGYEQYF.